The T cell receptor (beta chain) under discussion was sequenced for a study of tumor-infiltrating lymphocytes in primary liver carcinoma. For blood RNA, unsorted whole blood served as the source, and germline DNA was extracted too. V lost 3 bases and J 3 bases, leaving 12 bases between the germline ends. The V gene's germline CDR1 is ENHRY and CDR2 SYGVKD. The length of the CDR3 is 14 residues. Findings and caveats of the study: Tumors had a top-250-clone fraction that was significantly higher than blood (p = 0.039).

Making TCR beta cDNA involved around 520 ng total RNA and a constant-region primer. Three-round nested multiplex PCR performed with slightly modified ARM-PCR produced the TCR beta libraries. PCR rounds one and two used TRBV1-TRBV30 forward primers with a C-beta reverse primer for about 9 cycles each. TCRdb recomputed calls from the multiplex PCR reads with MiXCR, one row per CDR3 protein. The data show about 310,000 distinct CDR3 sequences, around three fifths seen once. This clonotype occurred many times. What it binds is unknown. The clonotype was recovered from a woman between 25 and 40 years old with primary liver carcinoma and hepatitis B virus infection. The sequencing sample was made of peripheral blood. The chain carries TRBV10-3 and TRBJ2-7, with unresolved D. CDR3 nucleotide sequence: TGTGCCATCAGTGACCCCGACCGAGACTACGAGCAGTACTTC. Translating it yields CAISDPDRDYEQYF.